A selection of T cell receptor beta chains follows, all from one sample in a study of tumor and adjacent non-tumor tissue in lung cancer. TCRdb used MiXCR to reprocess the multiplex PCR reads, holding one entry per CDR3 protein. The sample includes roughly 67,000 distinct CDR3 sequences, 76% seen only once; the top ten take less than 50%. The sample comprised distant non-tumor lung tissue. The receptor set was obtained from a man in his sixties with non-small cell lung cancer. Each CDR3 is given with its conserved first and last residue. Fields, in order: D gene, J gene, V gene, clone size, CDR3 DNA, CDR3 protein. A D gene is named only where the DNA matches it firmly. Rows give clone size only sometimes, using once, few, many, or a class for an expanded clone.

>.|TRBJ2-7|TRBV30|many
TGTGCCTGGAGTCTAGCTGGGTCCTACGAGCAGTACTTC
CAWSLAGSYEQYF
>.|TRBJ2-1|TRBV4-1|.
TGCGTCAGCAGTCAAGATGACGTCTCCTACAATGAGCAGTTCTTC
CVSSQDDVSYNEQFF
>TRBD1|TRBJ2-3|TRBV11-3|.
TGTGCCAGCAGCCCAGGGGGCGTGGGTACTGATAAGCAGTATTTT
CASSPGGVGTDKQYF
>.|TRBJ1-2|TRBV28|.
TGCGCCAGCACTCCACTAGGGACCAAAAATGGCTACGCCTTC
CASTPLGTKNGYAF
>.|TRBJ2-1|TRBV11-2|.
TGTGCCAGCAGCTTAGCAGATCCCTACAATGAGCAGTTCTTC
CASSLADPYNEQFF
>.|TRBJ2-3|TRBV5-1|many
TGCGCCAGCGGCCCGACAGGCGGAGGAGATACGCAGTATTTT
CASGPTGGGDTQYF
>.|TRBJ2-2|TRBV6-5|.
TGTGCCAGCATCGGTCTGGAGCGGATGATCACCGGGGAGCTGTTTTTT
CASIGLERMITGELFF
>TRBD2|TRBJ2-3|TRBV5-4|.
TGTGCTAGTAGCCCTATCGAGCGGGAGCCGGGATATACGCATTATTTT
CASSPIEREPGYTHYF
>TRBD2|TRBJ2-6|TRBV10-3|.
TGTGACATCAGTGAACATGGGACTAGCGGGAGGGACTCTGGGCCCAACGTCCTGACATTC
CDISEHGTSGRDSGPNVLTF
>.|TRBJ2-7|TRBV29-1|few
TGCAGTGCTGATCAAGGGGGAACCTACGAGCAGTACTTC
CSADQGGTYEQYF
>.|TRBJ2-2|TRBV5-6|.
TGTGCCAGCAGCTTGGTGTGGGGGCCCGGGGAGCTGTTATTT
CASSLVWGPGELLF
>.|TRBJ1-1|TRBV5-6|.
TGTGCCAGCAGCTTGGCGCGAGAGAGGGACCCCCTCCCAATCTTT
CASSLARERDPLPIF
>.|TRBJ2-2|TRBV11-1|.
TGTGCCAGCAGTTATACTAGTGGCACCGGGGAGCCGGTTTTC
CASSYTSGTGEPVF
>.|TRBJ1-3|TRBV25-1|.
TGTGCCAGCAGTGCTAGCGACGGCTTCTCTGGAAACACCATATATTTT
CASSASDGFSGNTIYF
>.|TRBJ1-5|TRBV6-5|.
TGTGCCAACAGACCGGGCCTACCCATGGAGCCCCAGCATTTT
CANRPGLPMEPQHF
>TRBD1|TRBJ2-1|TRBV6-2/TRBV6-3|.
TGTGCCAGTATTAGACAGGGCTACTACAGTGAGCAGTTCTTC
CASIRQGYYSEQFF
>TRBD1|TRBJ2-7|TRBV4-2|few
TGTGCCAGTAACCCGACAGGGGCTAGGGACGAGCAGTACTTC
CASNPTGARDEQYF
>.|TRBJ1-1|TRBV11-2|.
TGTGACAGCAGCCTAGACCCGAGAGACCCTGAAGCTTTATTT
CDSSLDPRDPEALF
>.|TRBJ2-1|TRBV11-2|.
TGTACCAGCAGCTTTGGCAGTGCCGACAATGAGCAGTTCTTC
CTSSFGSADNEQFF
>.|TRBJ1-3|TRBV6-1|.
TGTGTCAGCGCAGGGCCCGGACCGTCCTCTGGAAACACCATATATTTT
CVSAGPGPSSGNTIYF
>TRBD1|TRBJ2-2|TRBV5-4|.
TGTGCCAGCAGCGTAGTGACGACAGGGTCGATGAAGGTGTTTTTT
CASSVVTTGSMKVFF
>.|TRBJ2-5|TRBV14|.
TGTGCCTGCAGTCCAAACGTGGAGACCCAGTACTTC
CACSPNVETQYF
>.|TRBJ2-5|TRBV29-1|.
TGCAGCGTAATGGACACATACCAAGAGACCCAGTACTTC
CSVMDTYQETQYF
>.|TRBJ1-1|TRBV29-1|few
TGCAGCTCGACGGCCGGTGGCACTGAAGCTTTCTTT
CSSTAGGTEAFF
>TRBD2|TRBJ2-7|TRBV12-3/TRBV12-4|once
TGTGCCTCTCAGCGGGACTGCACTAACCAGCAGTACTTC
CASQRDCTNQQYF
>TRBD1|TRBJ1-5|TRBV5-6|.
TGTGCCGGAAGACAGGGACAGGGTTATCAGCCCCAGCAATTT
CAGRQGQGYQPQQF
>TRBD2|TRBJ2-1|TRBV6-5|.
TGTGCCAGCAGTTACTCGGCACTAGCGGGAAGCCGGAGCTCCTACAATGAGCTGTTCTTC
CASSYSALAGSRSSYNELFF
>.|TRBJ2-3|TRBV20-1|.
TGCAGTGCCCAAGGGGCTAGCGAGGGGGCCGCGGATACGCAGTATTTT
CSAQGASEGAADTQYF
>.|TRBJ2-2|TRBV6-5|.
TGTACCAGCAGTTACAGACCGAACACCGGGGAGATGTTTTTT
CTSSYRPNTGEMFF
>.|TRBJ2-1|TRBV6-1|.
TGTGCCAGCAGCCCTTTAGAGGGGGGGGGCAATGAGCAGTTCTTC
CASSPLEGGGNEQFF
>.|TRBJ2-7|TRBV5-1|many
TGCGCCAGCGCTTGGACAGACCAATCCTACGAGCAGTACTTC
CASAWTDQSYEQYF
>.|TRBJ2-2|TRBV4-1|.
TGCGCAAGCAACCAAGATCGGGGCGGGATAAGGGAGCTGTTTTTT
CASNQDRGGIRELFF
>.|TRBJ2-7|TRBV7-9|.
TGTGCCAGCAGCCCCCCCACGGGGGGCACCGAGCACTATTTC
CASSPPTGGTEHYF
>.|TRBJ2-3|TRBV6-1|.
TGTGCCACCACTGGTGCGGGAACCCACACAGATACGCAGTATTTT
CATTGAGTHTDTQYF
>.|TRBJ2-3|TRBV7-8|.
TGTGGCAGCAGCTTAGGAACTAGCAGAGGTACGCAGTATTTT
CGSSLGTSRGTQYF
>.|TRBJ2-3|TRBV5-1|.
TGCGCCAGCAGCCCCACGGTGATCACAGATGCGCAGTATTTT
CASSPTVITDAQYF
>TRBD2|TRBJ2-3|TRBV5-1|.
TGCACCAGAAGCTTGACTAGCGGGAGGGCCTATGGCACAGATACGCAGTATTTT
CTRSLTSGRAYGTDTQYF
>TRBD2|TRBJ2-1|TRBV11-1|.
TGTGCCAGCAGCCCCCGACTAGCGATCTACAATGAGCAGTTCTTC
CASSPRLAIYNEQFF
>.|TRBJ2-4|TRBV29-1|.
TGCAGCGTTGAGCCGATGGGTTGGGGGAACATTGAGCACTTC
CSVEPMGWGNIEHF
>TRBD1|TRBJ1-1|TRBV28|.
TGTGCCATCAGTTCCGGGACAGGGTTCACTGAAGCCTTCTTT
CAISSGTGFTEAFF
>TRBD1|TRBJ1-5|TRBV19|.
TGTGCCAGTAGATGTGGGACAGCGAGCAATCAGCCCCAGCATTTT
CASRCGTASNQPQHF
>.|TRBJ2-7|TRBV6-5|.
TGTGCCAGTAGTTGCGGGGCTGGACAGGTTTACGAGCAGTACTTC
CASSCGAGQVYEQYF
>TRBD2|TRBJ2-3|TRBV6-2/TRBV6-3|.
TGTGCCAGCAGTTACCAGCCGGGACTAGCGGGGGGATATACAGATAGGCCGTATTTT
CASSYQPGLAGGYTDRPYF
>TRBD2|TRBJ2-7|TRBV4-2|once
TGTGCCAGCAGCCAAGAGGATGGGACTAGTGGCTACGAGCAGTACTTC
CASSQEDGTSGYEQYF
>.|TRBJ2-3|TRBV6-1|.
TGTGCCAGCTGCGAACTTCAGGGTGGCACAGATACGCAGTATTTT
CASCELQGGTDTQYF
>.|TRBJ2-4|TRBV28|.
TGTGCCACCGGCGGCCTGACCGGAGCCAAAAACATTCAGTACTTC
CATGGLTGAKNIQYF
>.|TRBJ2-2|TRBV12-3/TRBV12-4|once
TGTGTCAGCAGTCTTGCAGGGGAGGCCGGCGAGCTGTTTTTT
CVSSLAGEAGELFF
>.|TRBJ1-1|TRBV29-1|.
TGCAGTGTCTCCCCCGTACCCAACACTGAAGCTTTCTTT
CSVSPVPNTEAFF
>.|TRBJ2-1|TRBV4-1|.
TGCGCCGGCCGCCAATCCCCCGTTGGAGCGACTGACTACAATGAGCAGTTCTTC
CAGRQSPVGATDYNEQFF